This TCR beta chain comes out of a study of cytomegalovirus exposure and HLA in healthy donors. About the research overall: A subsequent analysis reported that the roughly 120 validation repertoires were produced on the same platform that had also been used for the roughly 670 first-cohort repertoires.

Profiling relied on immunoSEQ multiplex PCR, and the TCRdb table lists in-frame clones only, not all of them. The sample records 150,000 to 200,000 clones, about 81% being singletons. While the first cohort had 600 to 800 subjects, the donors belonged to the separate validation cohort of over a hundred subjects. Broader study findings: Cytomegalovirus-associated status was assigned to around 160 TCR beta chains.

The sample holds one count of this clone. Antigen: not known. V lost 6 bases, J lost 6 bases, and 14 bases lay in between. Germline V gene data show CDR1 as MGHDK and CDR2 as SYGVNS. This CDR3 spans 14 amino acids. The chain recombines TRBV25-1 with TRBJ2-2, with D perhaps TRBD2 (5 bases). The sequenced sample consisted of PBMCs. This clonotype was sampled from a woman younger than 45 in good health and CMV-seronegative. The CDR3 region has the DNA TGTGCCAGCAGCCATACGGGATCTTCCGGGGAGCTGTTTTTT. Its protein product is CASSHTGSSGELFF.